Included here is one TCR beta chain sequence, with context. This CDR3 has 15 residues. Germline assignment: CDR1 MDHEN and CDR2 SYDVKM. The V and J ends lost 3 bases and 0 bases respectively, with 12 bases between them. This sample was taken from a study of shared clonotypes between healthy human individuals. The DNA input per sorted-subset replicate PCR was about 190 ng, corresponding to roughly 31,000 T cell genomes. Clones were read by immunoSEQ multiplex PCR, and TCRdb kept only the in-frame ones, dropping some. The table shows hundreds of thousands of clones, with 90% to 97% occurring only once. The study enrolled healthy HIV-negative adults without recent acute infections or vaccinations as donors.

The sequencing sample was made of naive CD4+ T cells sorted from blood. Subset given: CD45RA+ positively selected. The gene calls are TRBV28 and TRBJ2-7, with a weak D call TRBD2 (6 bases). The clonotype comes from a woman between 25 and 40 years old in good health. CDR3 region: CASSFGGASSYEQYF. The CDR3 nucleotides are TGTGCCAGCAGTTTTGGCGGGGCTAGCTCCTACGAGCAGTACTTC.